The 30 T cell receptor beta chains below all came from one sample that was sequenced in a study of graft-versus-host responses after intestinal transplantation. Produced via immunoSEQ multiplex PCR; TCRdb's table is partial and in-frame only. The profile covers 60,000 to 65,000 clones, with roughly 90% appearing a single time and 1.7% taken by the ten largest. These receptors' targets are unknown. The source material was unstimulated CD8+ T cells sorted from spleen or lymph node cells, sampled before transplant. The source is a human donor who was the organ donor for an intestinal transplant.

This clone occurred once. This chain joins TRBV13 and TRBJ1-1; D gene unclear. This CDR3 comprises 14 residues. CDR1 and CDR2 from the germline V gene are PRHDT and FYEKMQ (reference sequence). V shed 6 bases and J shed 1 base, with 12 bases lying between them. The CDR3 sequence: CASSYTGGNTEAFF. The CDR3 coding sequence is TGTGCCAGCAGTTATACCGGTGGGAACACTGAAGCTTTCTTT.

CDR3 sequence: CASSYWTDSNTEAFF. CDR3 in DNA: TGTGCCAGCAGTTACTGGACAGACTCAAACACTGAAGCTTTCTTT. V gene TRBV28 combines with J gene TRBJ1-1; tentative D call: TRBD1 (6 bases). Germline V lookup: CDR1 MDHEN, CDR2 SYDVKM. The CDR3 loop spans 15 amino acids. The V end was cut by 4 bases, the J end by 2 bases, with 14 bases between. The variable domain in full, completed from reference TRBV28 and TRBJ1-1, reads DVKVTQSSRYLVKRTGEKVFLECVQDMDHENMFWYRQDPGLGLRLIYFSYDVKMKEKGDIPEGYSVSREKKERFSLILESASTNQTSMYLCASSYWTDSNTEAFFGQGTRLTVV.

This chain links TRBV28 with TRBJ1-4; 7 bases line up with TRBD1. Germline V gene lookup returns CDR1 MDHEN and CDR2 SYDVKM. Trimming removed 6 bases from V and 9 bases from J; junction bases left unmatched: 10. This CDR3 contains 14 residues. The DNA of the CDR3 is TGTGCCAGCAGCAACGGACAGGCCCACCAAAAACTGTTTTTT. This codes for CASSNGQAHQKLFF.

This clone showed up just once. This sequence joins TRBV27 and TRBJ1-1; D remains unclear. V shed 2 bases and J shed 0 bases, with 16 bases lying between them. The CDR3 runs 17 residues. The V gene's germline CDR1 is MNHEY and CDR2 SMNVEV (reference sequence). This chain's CDR3 is CASSLTHAGRMNTEAFF. CDR3 coding DNA: TGTGCCAGCAGTTTAACCCACGCGGGGAGAATGAACACTGAAGCTTTCTTT.

The CDR3: CASSEREVGTEAFF. DNA of the CDR3: TGTGCCAGCAGTGAAAGGGAGGTGGGCACTGAAGCTTTCTTT. This chain joins TRBV2 and TRBJ1-1; D remains unclear. This CDR3 contains 14 residues. From germline, CDR1 is SNHLY and CDR2 FYNNEI. Trimming removed 2 bases from V and 4 bases from J, with 11 bases in between.

The J gene is TRBJ2-2, the V gene TRBV10-3; D not resolved. V shed 0 bases and J shed 6 bases, with 5 bases lying between them. Germline V gene lookup returns CDR1 ENHRY and CDR2 SYGVKD. This CDR3 has 13 amino acids. CDR3 bases: TGTGCCATCAGTGAGTCGAGTGCCGGGGAGCTGTTTTTT. Its protein product is CAISESSAGELFF.

The V and J genes are TRBV27 and TRBJ2-5, with 8 nucleotides matching TRBD1. CDR3 length: 15 residues. Germline lookup yields CDR1 MNHEY and CDR2 SMNVEV (reference sequence). Trimming at V came to 2 bases and at J to 11 bases, leaving 13 bases not matched to a gene. The CDR3 protein is CASSLTGTGGGEQYF. Here the CDR3 DNA reads TGTGCCAGCAGTTTAACCGGGACAGGAGGAGGGGAGCAGTACTTC.

V usage is TRBV7-9 and J usage is TRBJ2-7; the match to TRBD1 covers 9 bases. Germline CDR1 reads SEHNR; CDR2 reads FQNEAQ (reference sequence). V gave up 5 bases and J gave up 7 bases; unmatched junction bases: 12. The CDR3 is 15 amino acids. CDR3 DNA sequence: TGTGCCAGCAGCACCCCGGGACAGGGAAGCGAGGAGCAGTACTTC. Its translation is CASSTPGQGSEEQYF.

The chain couples TRBV11-1 to TRBJ2-7; D ambiguous. CDR1 is SGHAT and CDR2 is FQDESV in the germline V gene (reference sequence). The germline V and J ends were trimmed by 0 bases and 3 bases, with 18 bases remaining between them. This CDR3 spans 17 amino acids. CDR3 in amino acids: CASSLAPIHTADYEQYF. CDR3 in DNA: TGTGCCAGCAGCTTAGCCCCCATACACACTGCGGACTACGAGCAGTACTTC.

The chain uses TRBV28 and TRBJ2-7, with D possibly matching TRBD2 (5 bases). Germline V gene lookup returns CDR1 MDHEN and CDR2 SYDVKM. The CDR3 has 14 residues. V dropped 4 bases and J dropped 5 bases, with 15 bases sitting between them. The DNA for the CDR3 is TGTGCCAGCAGTTGGGGTCGGGGTAGAGACGAGCAGTACTTC. Protein: CASSWGRGRDEQYF.

This chain's CDR3 is CASSEGELAGGRKTQYF. Here the CDR3 DNA reads TGTGCCAGCAGTGAAGGCGAACTAGCGGGAGGGAGGAAGACCCAGTACTTC. This chain links TRBV6-1 with TRBJ2-5; 13 nucleotides align to TRBD2. The V gene's germline CDR1 is MNHNS and CDR2 SASEGT. This CDR3 spans 17 amino acids. The V and J ends lost 1 base and 6 bases, in that order; junction bases with no gene match: 8.

The chain links TRBV5-5 to TRBJ2-7, with TRBD1 matching over 7 bases. The CDR3 runs 15 residues. CDR1 and CDR2 (germline): SGHKS, YYEKEE (reference sequence). The ends lost 0 bases at V and 3 bases at J; junction bases unmatched: 6. DNA for the CDR3: TGTGCCAGCAGCTTGGTTAGGACAGGCAACTACGAGCAGTACTTC. This encodes CASSLVRTGNYEQYF.

The chain is built from TRBV29-1 and TRBJ2-7, with 8 nucleotides matching TRBD2. Looked up from germline, CDR1 is SQVTM and CDR2 is ANQGSEA. This CDR3 has 17 amino acids. Germline trimming cut 4 bases from V and 7 bases from J; bases unmatched to any gene: 21. CDR3 in DNA: TGCAGCGTTGGAGCAGTTTTTTCCGGGACTAGGTTTCGGGAGCAGTACTTC. Translating it yields CSVGAVFSGTRFREQYF.

The chain recombines TRBV6-6 with TRBJ2-1, with D perhaps TRBD1 (6 bases). The CDR3 is made up of 14 amino acids. Germline CDR1 MNHNY, CDR2 SVGAGI (reference sequence). Trimming left V 6 bases short and J 9 bases short, with 18 bases between. CDR3 bases: TGTGCCAGCAGGGATTGGGGGCCGTTGGGTGAGCAGTTCTTC. It yields the protein CASRDWGPLGEQFF.

In nucleotides, the CDR3 is TGTGCCAGCAGTCCGACAGTATACTATGGCTACACCTTC. It encodes CASSPTVYYGYTF. The chain employs TRBV28 and TRBJ1-2, with D possibly TRBD1 on 5 matching bases. The CDR3 spans 13 residues. Germline V gene sequence: CDR1 MDHEN, CDR2 SYDVKM. Trimming pared 5 bases from V and 3 bases from J, leaving 10 bases between.

V gene TRBV7-2 combines with J gene TRBJ1-3; D may be TRBD1 (5 bases). This CDR3 is built from 15 residues. CDR1 is SGHTA, CDR2 FQGNSA, per germline. Deletions cut 5 bases from V and 0 bases from J, with 11 bases between. The CDR3 DNA reads TGTGCCAGCAGCCAGGAGGGGTACTCTGGAAACACCATATATTTT. Translated, it gives CASSQEGYSGNTIYF.

V gene TRBV27 combines with J gene TRBJ1-5; TRBD1 matches at 7 bases. V shed 3 bases and J 1 base; nucleotides not matched to a gene: 18. Germline lookup yields CDR1 MNHEY and CDR2 SMNVEV (reference sequence). The CDR3 has 20 residues. The CDR3 nucleotides are TGTGCCAGCAGTTTGAAGATGGGACAGACCCTTGAGGAGAGCAATCAGCCCCAGCATTTT. This translates into CASSLKMGQTLEESNQPQHF.

The V and J genes are TRBV2 and TRBJ2-7; D is perhaps TRBD1 (5 bases). The length of the CDR3 is 12 residues. Germline lookup yields CDR1 SNHLY and CDR2 FYNNEI. Trimming removed 6 bases at V and 6 bases at J, with 12 bases between. CDR3 residues: CASRPTVVEQYF. The CDR3 coding sequence is TGTGCCAGCAGGCCGACAGTCGTCGAGCAGTACTTC.

This clone was seen a single time. The V gene is TRBV4-3, the J gene TRBJ2-1, with no clear D. The CDR3 consists of 13 residues. The V gene lost 0 bases and the J gene lost 9 bases, with 9 bases spanning the gap. Germline CDR1 LGHNA, CDR2 YSLEER. The CDR3 reads CASSQDRSTEQFF. The CDR3 DNA reads TGCGCCAGCAGCCAAGATCGAAGCACTGAGCAGTTCTTC.

V gene TRBV6-1 combines with J gene TRBJ2-1; 14 nucleotides align to TRBD2. J lost 1 base, V lost 1 base, and 6 bases had no gene match. Germline CDR1 is MNHNS and CDR2 is SASEGT. The CDR3 is made up of 19 amino acids. This CDR3 reads CASSEDPGLAGVSYNEQFF. CDR3 nucleotides: TGTGCCAGCAGTGAAGACCCGGGACTAGCGGGAGTTTCCTACAATGAGCAGTTCTTC.

The chain carries TRBV19 and TRBJ1-4; no reliable D call. This CDR3 has 13 residues. Germline loops: CDR1 LNHDA, CDR2 SQIVND (reference sequence). V was cut by 3 bases and J by 6 bases, with 8 bases left in between. CDR3 protein: CASSIYTDEKLFF. CDR3 DNA: TGTGCCAGTAGTATTTACACCGATGAAAAACTGTTTTTT.

The chain links TRBV10-3 to TRBJ1-1; TRBD1 agrees at 7 bases. Germline CDR1 is ENHRY and CDR2 is SYGVKD. V was clipped by 5 bases and J by 2 bases; unmatched bases: 20. The CDR3 is 19 residues long. Here the CDR3 reads CAISIFRRVPRGINTEAFF. In DNA form, the CDR3 reads TGTGCCATCAGTATTTTCAGGAGGGTCCCCAGGGGGATTAACACTGAAGCTTTCTTT.

The gene calls are TRBV4-2 and TRBJ2-1; D may be TRBD2 (5 bases). CDR3 length equals 16 residues. The V end was cut by 1 base, the J end by 8 bases, with 18 bases between. Germline assignment: CDR1 LGHNA and CDR2 YNFKEQ. This CDR3 is CASSQVFSDKADEQFF. The CDR3 bases are TGTGCCAGCAGCCAAGTGTTTAGCGACAAGGCGGATGAGCAGTTCTTC.

The chain has TRBV18 and TRBJ2-7; D perhaps matches TRBD2 (5 bases). The V gene lost 2 bases and the J gene lost 2 bases, with 16 bases spanning the gap. The CDR3 length is 16 residues. Germline CDR1 and CDR2: KGHSH and LQKENI. The chain's CDR3 is CASSPFARRKTYEQYF. The CDR3, as DNA: TGTGCCAGCTCACCATTTGCGCGGAGGAAGACCTACGAGCAGTACTTC. The entire variable domain, with the rest obtained from reference TRBV18 and TRBJ2-7, is as follows: NAGVMQNPRHLVRRRGQEARLRCSPMKGHSHVYWYRQLPEEGLKFMVYLQKENIIDESGMPKERFSAEFPKEGPSILRIQQVVRGDSAAYFCASSPFARRKTYEQYFGPGTRLTVT.

The gene calls are TRBV9 and TRBJ2-1; 10 bases are shared with TRBD2. CDR3 length equals 20 residues. The V and J ends lost 1 base and 4 bases, in that order; junction bases with no gene match: 17. Germline V lookup: CDR1 SGDLS, CDR2 YYNGEE. CDR3 in DNA: TGTGCCAGCAGCGTACGGGGGATAAAGGAGGGGACTAGCGCATACAATGAGCAGTTCTTC. This translates into CASSVRGIKEGTSAYNEQFF.

For the CDR3, the DNA is TGCAGCGGGGCTAGCGTCACCGCCTGGGAGACCCAGTACTTC. It specifies CSGASVTAWETQYF. V and J are TRBV29-1 and TRBJ2-5; tentative D call: TRBD2 (6 bases). This CDR3 has 14 amino acids. Germline values: CDR1 SQVTM, CDR2 ANQGSEA. V was clipped by 7 bases and J by 5 bases, with 20 bases between them.

The chain carries TRBV2 and TRBJ1-2, with a weak D call TRBD1 (5 bases). Germline CDR1 and CDR2: SNHLY and FYNNEI. The CDR3 has 14 amino acids. V was cut by 3 bases and J by 1 base, with 9 bases left in between. CDR3 in amino acids: CASSDTGVNYGYTF. CDR3 nucleotides: TGTGCCAGCAGTGACACAGGAGTTAACTATGGCTACACCTTC. Full variable domain (missing parts from reference TRBV2 and TRBJ1-2): EPEVTQTPSHQVTQMGQEVILRCVPISNHLYFYWYRQILGQKVEFLVSFYNNEISEKSEIFDDQFSVERPDGSNFTLKIRSTKLEDSAMYFCASSDTGVNYGYTFGSGTRLTVV.

This clone showed up just once. The rearrangement joins TRBV27 to TRBJ1-4; a weak D match, TRBD1 (6 bases). The CDR3 contains 14 residues. Trimming removed 3 bases at V and 6 bases at J, with 11 bases between. Germline-derived CDR1 and CDR2 are MNHEY and SMNVEV (reference sequence). CDR3 region: CASSFGGTHEKLFF. CDR3 DNA: TGTGCCAGCAGTTTTGGGGGCACTCATGAAAAACTGTTTTTT.

The chain couples TRBV29-1 to TRBJ2-5; no definite D call. The J call is uncertain, as TRBJ2-7 better fits the DNA end. This CDR3 has 12 residues. The germline CDR1 and CDR2 sequences are SQVTM and ANQGSEA. The CDR3 DNA is TGCAGCGTTGAAGCGACATCCTACGAGCAGTACTTC. This encodes CSVEATSYEQYF.

The rearrangement joins TRBV9 to TRBJ2-5; weak D call: TRBD1 (5 bases). Germline CDR1 reads SGDLS; CDR2 reads YYNGEE. Trimming removed 0 bases from V and 5 bases from J, with 11 bases in between. The CDR3 runs to 14 residues. The CDR3 loop reads CASSVGQSAETQYF. CDR3 coding DNA: TGTGCCAGCAGCGTAGGACAGTCCGCTGAGACCCAGTACTTC. The variable domain in full, with the rest retrieved from reference TRBV9 and TRBJ2-5, is DSGVTQTPKHLITATGQRVTLRCSPRSGDLSVYWYQQSLDQGLQFLIQYYNGEERAKGNILERFSAQQFPDLHSELNLSSLELGDSALYFCASSVGQSAETQYFGPGTRLLVL.